Below are 2 T cell receptor beta chains sequenced from a single sample in a study of T-cell reconstitution after alpha-beta-depleted transplantation in children (dated by TCRdb to about 2016). Libraries came from PCR. Sequencing was carried out with an Illumina HiSeq 2500. To normalize quantification of the TCRbeta repertoire, the TCR libraries were built with molecular barcoding that relied on unique molecular identifiers. Starting from the raw public reads, TCRdb applied fastp trimming at Q25, assembled clones with MiXCR and retained in-frame beta chains. Here each entry gathers all rows of one CDR3 protein and keeps the most common genes and DNA. The sample data list some 200,000 distinct CDR3 sequences, and around 7.7% of these were observed just once. Clones ranked in the top ten supply roughly 36% of the sample. This specimen's treatment or condition label, interpreted: allogeneic hematopoietic cell transplantation with graft depleted of TCRalphabeta T cells and CD19 B cells.

Here the sequenced sample was PBMCs, mostly from graft donor cells, taken 360 days after TCRalphabeta/CD19-depleted stem cell transplant. The source is a male patient between 2 and 15 years old who had a stem cell transplant for acute myeloid leukemia, so the T cells may come from the graft donor.

This clonotype was seen at least ten times. V usage is TRBV4-2 and J usage is TRBJ2-3; D is unresolved. The CDR3 extends over 13 amino acids. CDR1 is LGHNA and CDR2 is YNFKEQ in the germline V gene. The V end lost 5 bases, the J end lost 6 bases, and 12 bases lay between the germline ends. The CDR3: CASSKIGPDTQYF. CDR3 sequence (DNA): TGTGCCAGCAGCAAAATAGGCCCGGATACGCAGTATTTT.

Ten or more counts support this clonotype. The chain carries TRBV4-3 and TRBJ2-4; 7 positions match TRBD1. Germline V gene lookup returns CDR1 LGHNA and CDR2 YSLEER. V shed 2 bases and J 4 bases; nucleotides not matched to a gene: 8. The CDR3 is 16 amino acids. CDR3 sequence: CASSQRDTGQKNIQYF. Here the CDR3 DNA reads TGCGCCAGCAGCCAAAGAGATACGGGACAGAAAAACATTCAGTACTTC.